This T cell receptor (beta chain) was identified in a study of T cells in Graves' hyperthyroidism and ophthalmopathy. Study information: Sampling of peripheral blood happened at initial diagnosis, prior to any treatment. General study results and limits: Ophthalmopathy was identified by the model a median approximately six months ahead of onset. A 13 V-J model separated ophthalmopathy from stable hyperthyroidism.

This clonotype was detected a few times. As yet, its antigen is unknown. The source material, RNA transcripts, was used to amplify TCR beta CDR3 regions. An initial round of RT-PCR targeting the TCR CDR3 relied on the HTBI primer set. A single record per CDR3 protein comes from TCRdb applying MiXCR to the multiplex PCR reads. The sample carries 500,000 to 700,000 distinct CDR3 sequences, 15% to 20% recorded once. The V gene's germline CDR1 is MGHRA and CDR2 YSYEKL. The CDR3 is 16 residues long. V was clipped by 6 bases and J by 1 base; unmatched bases: 8. Exclusions: uncontrolled infection, other autoimmune disease, pregnancy, lactation.

This sequence originates from a young woman with Graves' hyperthyroidism. The sequenced sample consisted of blood. This rearrangement joins TRBV4-1 to TRBJ2-5; 10 bases map to TRBD2. The CDR3: CASSSGTSVFQETQYF. DNA of the CDR3: TGCGCCAGCAGTTCCGGGACTAGCGTTTTCCAAGAGACCCAGTACTTC.